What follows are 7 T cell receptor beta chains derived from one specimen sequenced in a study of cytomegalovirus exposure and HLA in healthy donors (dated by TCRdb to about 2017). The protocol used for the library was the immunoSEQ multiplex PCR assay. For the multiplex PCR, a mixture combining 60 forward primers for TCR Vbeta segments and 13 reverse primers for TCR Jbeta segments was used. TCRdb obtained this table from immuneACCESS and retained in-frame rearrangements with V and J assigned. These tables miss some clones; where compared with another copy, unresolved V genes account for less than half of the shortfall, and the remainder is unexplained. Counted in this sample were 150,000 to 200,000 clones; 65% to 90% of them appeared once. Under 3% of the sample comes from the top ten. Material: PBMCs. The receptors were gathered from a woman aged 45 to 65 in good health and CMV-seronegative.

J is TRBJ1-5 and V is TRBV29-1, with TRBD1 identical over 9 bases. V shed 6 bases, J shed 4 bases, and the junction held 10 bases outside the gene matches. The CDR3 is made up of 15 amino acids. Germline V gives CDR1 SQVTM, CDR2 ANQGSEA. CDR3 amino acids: CSVVQPGTGNQPQHF. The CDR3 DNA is TGCAGCGTCGTACAACCCGGGACAGGGAATCAGCCCCAGCATTTT.

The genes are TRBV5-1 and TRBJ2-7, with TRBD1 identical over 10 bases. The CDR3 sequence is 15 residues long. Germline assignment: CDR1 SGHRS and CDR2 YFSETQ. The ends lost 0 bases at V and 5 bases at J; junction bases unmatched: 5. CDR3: CASSLVLGQGDEQYF. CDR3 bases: TGCGCCAGCAGCTTGGTCCTCGGACAGGGGGACGAGCAGTACTTC.

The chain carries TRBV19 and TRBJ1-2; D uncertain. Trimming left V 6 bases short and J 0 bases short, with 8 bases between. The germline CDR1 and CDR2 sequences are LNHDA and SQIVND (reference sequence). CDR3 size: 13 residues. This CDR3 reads CASSSGPNYGYTF. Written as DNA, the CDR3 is TGTGCCAGTAGCTCGGGTCCTAACTATGGCTACACCTTC.

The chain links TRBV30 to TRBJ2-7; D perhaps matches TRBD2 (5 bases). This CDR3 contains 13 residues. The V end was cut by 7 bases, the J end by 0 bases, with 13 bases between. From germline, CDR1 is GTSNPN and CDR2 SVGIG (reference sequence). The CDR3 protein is CALDREGSYEQYF. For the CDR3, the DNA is TGTGCCTTGGACCGTGAGGGCTCCTACGAGCAGTACTTC.

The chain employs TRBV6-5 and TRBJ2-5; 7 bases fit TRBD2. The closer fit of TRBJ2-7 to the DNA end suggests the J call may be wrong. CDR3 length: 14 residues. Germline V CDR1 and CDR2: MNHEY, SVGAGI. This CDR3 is CASSYSRGVGEQYF. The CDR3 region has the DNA TGTGCCAGCAGTTACTCTCGGGGGGTCGGCGAGCAGTACTTC.

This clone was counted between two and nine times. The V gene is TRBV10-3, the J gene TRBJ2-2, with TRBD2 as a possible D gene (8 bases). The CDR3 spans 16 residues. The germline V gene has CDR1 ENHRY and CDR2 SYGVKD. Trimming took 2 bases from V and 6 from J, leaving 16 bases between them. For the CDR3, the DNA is TGTGCCATCAGTGAGCAGGGGGTAGCGGGACCCGGGGAGCTGTTTTTT. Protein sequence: CAISEQGVAGPGELFF.

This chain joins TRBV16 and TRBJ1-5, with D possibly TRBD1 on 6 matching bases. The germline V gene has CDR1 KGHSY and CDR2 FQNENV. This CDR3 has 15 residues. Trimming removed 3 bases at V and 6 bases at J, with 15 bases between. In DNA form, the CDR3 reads TGTGCCAGCAGCCACGGGAGGGGGGAAGGTCAGCCCCAGCATTTT. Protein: CASSHGRGEGQPQHF.